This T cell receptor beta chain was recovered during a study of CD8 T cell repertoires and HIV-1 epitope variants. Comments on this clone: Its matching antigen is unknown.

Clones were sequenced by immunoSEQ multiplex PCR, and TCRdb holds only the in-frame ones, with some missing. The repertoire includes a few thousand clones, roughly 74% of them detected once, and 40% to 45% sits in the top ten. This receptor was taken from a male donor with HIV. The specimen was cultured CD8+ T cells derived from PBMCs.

In DNA, the CDR3 is TGTGCCATCAGTGTGGGAGGACAGGGGGGCGAGCAGTACTTC. Its translation is CAISVGGQGGEQYF. V is TRBV10-3 and J is TRBJ2-7; 10 bases agree with TRBD1. V shed 4 bases and J 6 bases; nucleotides not matched to a gene: 6. Per germline, CDR1 ENHRY and CDR2 SYGVKD. The CDR3 consists of 14 residues.